This TCR beta chain was found in a study of shared clonotypes between healthy human individuals. Notes on the study in general: In general, naive subsets displayed greater estimated richness than memory subsets did. When naive CD4 clonotypes were compared across a few donors, 4% to 5.5% were shared. Generation probabilities of non-shared clonotypes were lower (relative to those shared by all four donors).

The length of the CDR3 is 12 residues. V was pared by 6 bases and J by 0 bases, with 3 bases between. CDR1 and CDR2 (germline): MNHEY, SVGAGI. DNA at roughly 0.2 ug, some 31,000 T cell genomes, went into sorted-subset replicate PCRs. Measured with immunoSEQ multiplex PCR; TCRdb has only the in-frame clones, and not every one. The profile shows about 820,000 clones, 80% to 95% of them singletons. CD45RO-negative, CCR7-positively selected cells formed the naive CD8 fraction, excluding terminally differentiated effector memory CD45RA+ cells. In regard to this clone: No antigen is known for it.

This TCR came from a man aged 25 to 40 in good health. What was sequenced was naive CD8+ T cells sorted from blood. This chain connects TRBV6-5 to TRBJ2-1, with D hard to call. CDR3 protein: CASRVSYNEQFF. The CDR3 nucleotides are TGTGCCAGCAGGGTCTCCTACAATGAGCAGTTCTTC.